These 22 T cell receptor beta chains were all obtained from the same sample, sequenced in a study of T cells expressing NK-cell markers. TCRdb re-called the 5' RACE reads, yielding one record per CDR3 amino acid sequence without DNA. The sample has 350,000 to 400,000 distinct CDR3 sequences. Sequences were obtained from blood T cells: a sorted CD56 or NKG2C T cell subset, CD4+ or CD8+ T cells, or bulk PBMC T cells (not recorded which). The receptors shown here come from a woman aged 45-65 years in good health.

The genes are TRBV10-3 and TRBJ2-1; the D call of TRBD2 rests on TCRdb alone, since no DNA is present to check it. CDR1 ENHRY and CDR2 SYGVKD come from the germline V gene. The CDR3 runs 14 residues. The CDR3 loop reads CAINEPAENNEQFF.

The chain links TRBV20-1 to TRBJ1-1; TCRdb's assignment of TRBD1 cannot be checked, as there is no DNA. The CDR3 covers 16 residues. In germline, CDR1 is DFQATT, CDR2 SNEGSKA (reference sequence). CDR3: CSALPGGNMMNTEAFF.

The chain joins TRBV11-2 to TRBJ2-5; TCRdb's assignment of TRBD2 cannot be checked, as there is no DNA. Looked up from germline, CDR1 is SGHAT and CDR2 is FQNNGV. The CDR3 has 13 residues. The CDR3 loop is CASSTGLVETQYF.

The chain combines TRBV19 with TRBJ1-5; TCRdb proposes TRBD1, but this gene call is untestable without DNA. Germline loops: CDR1 LNHDA, CDR2 SQIVND (reference sequence). CDR3 length: 16 residues. Here the CDR3 reads CASRPYLRDKFFLQHF.

This chain links TRBV7-8 with TRBJ2-1. CDR3 length equals 15 residues. CDR1 is SGHVS, CDR2 FQNEAQ, per germline. CDR3 residues: CASSLGGGDFNEQFF.

This chain uses TRBV5-1 with TRBJ2-7; TCRdb lists TRBD2, though no DNA is available to test this call. The CDR3 spans 19 residues. From germline, CDR1 is SGHRS and CDR2 YFSETQ. The chain's CDR3 is CASSWGASGSGRVSYEQYF.

J is TRBJ2-3 and V is TRBV3-1; the D call from TCRdb, TRBD1, cannot be confirmed without DNA. Germline V lookup: CDR1 LGHDT, CDR2 YNNKEL (reference sequence). This CDR3 spans 14 amino acids. The CDR3 loop reads CASSPSDRGDTQYF.

The chain links TRBV6-2 or TRBV6-3 to TRBJ2-5; TCRdb calls TRBD1, which cannot be checked without DNA. The CDR3 length is 12 residues. Per the germline V gene, CDR1 is MNHEY and CDR2 is SVGEGT. The CDR3 protein is CASSRGQETQYF.

The chain is built from TRBV5-1 and TRBJ2-3; TCRdb proposes TRBD2, but this gene call is untestable without DNA. Germline V CDR1 and CDR2: SGHRS, YFSETQ. The CDR3 spans 15 residues. The chain's CDR3 is CASSGEGRRTDTQYF.

The rearrangement joins TRBV29-1 to TRBJ2-7; TCRdb's D call of TRBD2 is untestable without DNA. Germline CDR1 and CDR2: SQVTM and ANQGSEA. The CDR3 contains 12 residues. CDR3 protein: CSVRGGSNEQYF.

The V and J genes are TRBV12-3 or TRBV12-4 and TRBJ2-1. This CDR3 contains 13 residues. The CDR3: CASSSPVDNEQFF.

The rearrangement uses TRBV27 and TRBJ2-5; TCRdb's assignment of TRBD1 cannot be checked, as there is no DNA. This CDR3 comprises 16 residues. Germline values: CDR1 MNHEY, CDR2 SMNVEV (reference sequence). This chain's CDR3 is CASSQRGLPYQETQYF.

The chain links TRBV6-5 to TRBJ2-3; TCRdb's D gene call, TRBD2, goes unchecked for lack of DNA. Germline V gives CDR1 MNHEY, CDR2 SVGAGI. The CDR3 is made up of 17 amino acids. The CDR3 reads CASSYSLGRAGTDTQYF.

This chain connects TRBV7-8 to TRBJ2-2; TCRdb selects TRBD1, and the lack of DNA leaves this call unchecked. The germline gives CDR1 SGHVS, CDR2 FQNEAQ. This CDR3 is 16 amino acids long. The CDR3 sequence: CASSSYRGPNTGELFF.

V gene TRBV7-8 combines with J gene TRBJ1-5; TCRdb's D call, TRBD1, is unchecked because there is no DNA. This CDR3 is 13 amino acids long. Germline assignment: CDR1 SGHVS and CDR2 FQNEAQ. The CDR3 loop reads CASSLVLEGTQHF.

The genes are TRBV27 and TRBJ2-2; checking the TCRdb D call of TRBD2 is not possible without DNA. Per germline, CDR1 MNHEY and CDR2 SMNVEV (reference sequence). The CDR3 covers 16 residues. CDR3 sequence: CASSLEAGGWTGELFF.

The chain recombines TRBV7-3 with TRBJ2-1; TCRdb outputs TRBD1, but without DNA this stays unchecked. Germline V CDR1 and CDR2: SGHTA, FQGTGA. This CDR3 has 14 amino acids. The CDR3: CASSLQGAGNEQFF.

The chain links TRBV6-5 to TRBJ1-4; the D gene TCRdb calls, TRBD1, cannot be checked with no DNA. This CDR3 has 14 amino acids. The germline gives CDR1 MNHEY, CDR2 SVGAGI. CDR3 sequence reads: CASSDGQGGEKLFF.

V and J are TRBV6-5 and TRBJ2-5. The CDR3 loop spans 11 amino acids. Germline V CDR1 and CDR2: MNHEY, SVGAGI. CDR3: CASTLAETQYF.

This chain links TRBV20-1 with TRBJ2-5. The CDR3 has 13 residues. Germline assignment: CDR1 DFQATT and CDR2 SNEGSKA (reference sequence). CDR3 sequence reads: CSARVQPGETQYF.

V gene TRBV20-1 combines with J gene TRBJ2-2; TCRdb lists TRBD2, though no DNA is available to test this call. Germline values: CDR1 DFQATT, CDR2 SNEGSKA (reference sequence). This CDR3 region has 17 residues. The CDR3 reads CSARDTRLAGLTGELFF.

The chain is built from TRBV30 and TRBJ2-3; TCRdb designates TRBD2, a call that cannot be tested without DNA. The germline gives CDR1 GTSNPN, CDR2 SVGIG (reference sequence). The CDR3 loop spans 14 amino acids. The CDR3: CAWSAGSPTDTQYF. The full variable domain, in which reference TRBV30 and TRBJ2-3 provide the parts outside the CDR3, is SQTIHQWPATLVQPVGSPLSLECTVEGTSNPNLYWYRQAAGRGLQLLFYSVGIGQISSEVPQNLSASRPQDRQFILSSKKLLLSDSGFYLCAWSAGSPTDTQYFGPGTRLTVL.